Following are 28 T cell receptor beta chains from one sample sequenced in a study of T cell repertoires in ileal Crohn's disease. Only in-frame clones appear in the TCRdb table, and some are missing; sequencing was by immunoSEQ multiplex PCR. The table has about 62,000 clones, approximately 88% seen once. Time point meaning: neoterminal ileum biopsy at postoperative endoscopy, about 6 months after surgery. Sequencing was carried out using ileal tissue. All receptors derive from an adult with Crohn's disease.

In this sample, this clone turned up once. The CDR3, as DNA: TGTGCCATCAGTGAAGCATCCGGAAACACCATATATTTT. Its protein is CAISEASGNTIYF. The rearrangement uses TRBV10-3 and TRBJ1-3; the D is unclear. The CDR3 is 13 residues long. V was clipped by 3 bases and J by 4 bases, with 7 bases between them. The germline CDR1 and CDR2 sequences are ENHRY and SYGVKD.

This chain connects TRBV9 to TRBJ1-2, with D possibly matching TRBD1 (6 bases). Germline loops: CDR1 SGDLS, CDR2 YYNGEE. V was trimmed by 4 bases and J by 1 base, leaving 8 bases between them. The CDR3 loop spans 13 amino acids. The CDR3 loop reads CASSIQGNYGYTF. CDR3 nucleotide sequence: TGTGCCAGCAGCATACAGGGTAACTATGGCTACACCTTC.

The V call is TRBV4-1, the J call TRBJ2-1; D is perhaps TRBD2 (6 bases). CDR1 MGHRA and CDR2 YSYEKL come from the germline V gene. CDR3 size: 14 residues. Deletions cut 2 bases from V and 10 bases from J, with 15 bases between. CDR3 residues: CASSQSSLGGEQFF. The CDR3 DNA is TGCGCCAGCAGCCAATCGTCTTTGGGGGGAGAGCAGTTCTTC.

As regards this clone: A junction boundary mismatches the germline segment, possibly from a read error. The CDR3 sequence: CASSSPGHPDHF. In DNA form, the CDR3 reads TGTGCCAGCAGCTCGCCGGGACACCCGGACCACTTT. The V and J genes are TRBV13 and TRBJ1-1; TRBD1 might be the D (6 bases). The germline gives CDR1 PRHDT, CDR2 FYEKMQ (reference sequence). The length of the CDR3 is 12 residues.

This sequence joins TRBV18 and TRBJ1-6, with TRBD1 as a possible D gene (6 bases). In germline, CDR1 is KGHSH, CDR2 LQKENI. The V and J ends lost 5 bases and 10 bases respectively, with 15 bases between them. The CDR3 runs to 14 residues. CDR3 coding DNA: TGTGCCAGCTCATCCCGGGACATTCCCTCACCCCTCCACTTT. Translation gives CASSSRDIPSPLHF.

This clone was observed a few times. V is TRBV4-1 and J is TRBJ2-7; 9 bases are a match to TRBD1. Germline V CDR1 and CDR2: MGHRA, YSYEKL. The junction had 6 bases not matched to a gene; V was cut back by 4 bases and J by 2 bases. The CDR3 length is 15 residues. Here the CDR3 reads CASSRAGTGTYEQYF. CDR3 nucleotides: TGCGCCAGCAGCCGAGCCGGGACAGGGACCTACGAGCAGTACTTC.

The rearrangement uses TRBV7-6 and TRBJ1-2; D gene unclear. The V gene's germline CDR1 is SGHVS and CDR2 FNYEAQ. The CDR3 consists of 13 residues. The V and J ends lost 5 bases and 3 bases respectively, with 10 bases between them. This chain's CDR3 is CASSPYPDYGYTF. The CDR3, as DNA: TGTGCCAGCAGCCCCTACCCCGACTATGGCTACACCTTC.

This chain links TRBV5-1 with TRBJ1-2; D remains ambiguous. CDR1 and CDR2 from the germline V gene are SGHRS and YFSETQ. This CDR3 is 14 amino acids long. The germline V and J ends were trimmed by 1 base and 7 bases, with 14 bases remaining between them. The CDR3, as DNA: TGCGCCAGCAGCTTGTTCACCCGAGGAGGTGGCTACACCTTC. The encoded protein is CASSLFTRGGGYTF.

The V gene is TRBV7-7, the J gene TRBJ1-3; no clear D gene. The CDR3 extends over 13 amino acids. The germline CDR1 and CDR2 sequences are SSHAT and FNYEAQ (reference sequence). The chain's CDR3 is CGISAVPGNTIYF. CDR3 DNA: TGTGGCATCAGCGCGGTCCCGGGAAACACCATATATTTT.

The V and J genes are TRBV7-9 and TRBJ1-1; D call uncertain. Germline V gene data show CDR1 as SEHNR and CDR2 as FQNEAQ (reference sequence). The CDR3 has 14 amino acids. V lost 5 bases and J 5 bases, leaving 15 bases between the germline ends. CDR3 residues: CASSPKLSGTEAFF. The CDR3 nucleotides read TGTGCCAGCAGCCCCAAACTAAGTGGGACTGAAGCTTTCTTT.

The chain couples TRBV6-1 to TRBJ2-5; D call uncertain. CDR3 length equals 11 residues. Germline loops: CDR1 MNHNS, CDR2 SASEGT. The V gene lost 11 bases and the J gene lost 4 bases, with 11 bases spanning the gap. This CDR3 reads CACELAETQYF. In DNA form, the CDR3 reads TGTGCCTGCGAACTCGCAGAGACCCAGTACTTC.

J is TRBJ1-1 and V is TRBV28, with no clear D. The CDR3 has 14 residues. Germline V gene lookup returns CDR1 MDHEN and CDR2 SYDVKM. The ends were cut back, 3 bases at V and 0 bases at J, with 8 bases in the middle. The CDR3 region has the DNA TGTGCCAGCAGTTTGAGGCAGCTGAACACTGAAGCTTTCTTT. Amino acids: CASSLRQLNTEAFF.

The chain carries TRBV10-2 and TRBJ1-4; a possible D gene is TRBD1 (6 bases). Per the germline V gene, CDR1 is WSHSY and CDR2 is SAAADI. The V end was cut by 2 bases, the J end by 9 bases, with 16 bases between. CDR3 size: 15 residues. The CDR3 reads CASSEVFQGSKKLFF. Here the CDR3 DNA reads TGCGCCAGCAGTGAGGTTTTCCAGGGGAGCAAAAAACTGTTTTTT.

This chain connects TRBV6-6 to TRBJ1-5; 7 bases are a match to TRBD1. The junction had 10 bases not matched to a gene; V was cut back by 5 bases and J by 3 bases. The length of the CDR3 is 16 residues. Germline CDR1 reads MNHNY; CDR2 reads SVGAGI (reference sequence). The CDR3: CASSRSGQAYNQPQHF. In DNA, the CDR3 is TGTGCCAGCAGTCGAAGTGGACAGGCCTACAATCAGCCCCAGCATTTT.

The CDR3 DNA reads as TGTGCCAGCAGCTCCGACCCGGAGGGTGAAAAACTGTTTTTT. Encoded protein: CASSSDPEGEKLFF. The chain recombines TRBV7-6 with TRBJ1-4; D is unresolved. The germline V gene encodes CDR1 SGHVS and CDR2 FNYEAQ. CDR3 length equals 14 residues. V lost 4 bases, J lost 7 bases, and 13 bases lay in between.

This sequence joins TRBV29-1 and TRBJ1-3; no clear D. From germline, CDR1 is SQVTM and CDR2 ANQGSEA. Trimming stripped 6 bases from V and 0 bases from J, with 15 bases between. The CDR3 has 15 amino acids. The CDR3 DNA follows: TGCAGCGTCACGGGATTCAAGGCCTCTGGAAACACCATATATTTT. It is translated as CSVTGFKASGNTIYF.

The chain carries TRBV19 and TRBJ1-1; possibly TRBD1 for D (5 bases). V shed 6 bases and J shed 11 bases, with 19 bases lying between them. This CDR3 contains 13 residues. Germline CDR1 LNHDA, CDR2 SQIVND (reference sequence). The CDR3 sequence: CASSDTGPMVAFF. The DNA of the CDR3 is TGTGCCAGTAGCGATACAGGTCCGATGGTGGCTTTCTTT.

The chain uses TRBV4-3 and TRBJ1-4; unclear D gene. CDR1 is LGHNA, CDR2 YSLEER, per germline. Trimming left V 1 base short and J 3 bases short, with 15 bases between. This CDR3 region has 17 residues. CDR3 amino acids: CASSQGHASVANEKLFF. The CDR3 bases are TGCGCCAGCAGCCAAGGCCACGCGTCGGTGGCTAATGAAAAACTGTTTTTT.

The chain joins TRBV5-6 to TRBJ2-1; 12 bases line up with TRBD2. Trimming at V came to 4 bases and at J to 4 bases, leaving 6 bases not matched to a gene. CDR1 is SGHDT, CDR2 YYEEEE, per germline. CDR3 size: 16 residues. CDR3 sequence (DNA): TGTGCCAGCAGCCTGGGACTAGCGGGCGTATACAATGAGCAGTTCTTC. Its translation is CASSLGLAGVYNEQFF.

J is TRBJ2-7 and V is TRBV5-1; tentative D call: TRBD1 (5 bases). The CDR3 sequence is 13 residues long. The V end lost 0 bases, the J end lost 4 bases, and 8 bases lay between the germline ends. In germline, CDR1 is SGHRS, CDR2 YFSETQ. The CDR3 nucleotides are TGCGCCAGCAGCTTGGACAACAGGTACGAGCAGTACTTC. It encodes CASSLDNRYEQYF. The full variable domain, its missing parts supplied by reference TRBV5-1 and TRBJ2-7, is KAGVTQTPRYLIKTRGQQVTLSCSPISGHRSVSWYQQTPGQGLQFLFEYFSETQRNKGNFPGRFSGRQFSNSRSEMNVSTLELGDSALYLCASSLDNRYEQYFGPGTRLTVT.

This chain links TRBV28 with TRBJ2-3, with D unresolved. The V gene lost 7 bases and the J gene lost 0 bases, with 20 bases spanning the gap. The germline CDR1 and CDR2 sequences are MDHEN and SYDVKM. CDR3 length equals 17 residues. The CDR3 protein is CASTYSPGSSSTDTQYF. The CDR3 DNA follows: TGTGCCAGCACTTATTCCCCGGGTAGTAGTAGCACAGATACGCAGTATTTT.

This rearrangement joins TRBV2 to TRBJ2-5; a possible D gene is TRBD1 (6 bases). The CDR3 is 12 amino acids. Deletions cut 3 bases from V and 8 bases from J, with 10 bases between. CDR1 and CDR2 from the germline V gene are SNHLY and FYNNEI. CDR3 sequence: CASSDRGDTQYF. The CDR3 region has the DNA TGTGCCAGCAGTGACAGGGGTGATACCCAGTACTTC.

The chain has TRBV5-1 and TRBJ1-1, with D maybe TRBD1 (6 bases). The CDR3 runs 14 residues. The germline V gene has CDR1 SGHRS and CDR2 YFSETQ. V gave up 5 bases and J gave up 3 bases, with 14 bases separating them. The CDR3 coding sequence is TGCGCCAGCAGTCTAGGGGGAAGGGACACTGAAGCTTTCTTT. Its protein product is CASSLGGRDTEAFF.

V is TRBV7-3 and J is TRBJ2-1, with TRBD2 identical over 9 bases. The V gene end was trimmed by 5 bases and the J gene end by 4 bases; junction bases not matched to a gene: 9. This CDR3 has 16 amino acids. Germline loops: CDR1 SGHTA, CDR2 FQGTGA. CDR3 in amino acids: CASSPDSGSKYNEQFF. CDR3 nucleotides: TGTGCCAGCAGCCCCGATAGCGGGAGTAAGTACAATGAGCAGTTCTTC. The complete variable domain, with remaining parts taken from reference TRBV7-3 and TRBJ2-1, reads GAGVSQTPSNKVTEKGKYVELRCDPISGHTALYWYRQSLGQGPEFLIYFQGTGAADDSGLPNDRFFAVRPEGSVSTLKIQRTERGDSAVYLCASSPDSGSKYNEQFFGPGTRLTVL.

DNA for the CDR3: TGTGCTAGTGGTTTTTCATCCCCCCCGGGGCAGTACTTC. This encodes CASGFSSPPGQYF. J is TRBJ2-7 and V is TRBV12-5; no firm D call. Between the trimmed V and J ends, which lost 3 bases and 9 bases, there was a span of 15 bases. The CDR3 is 13 residues long. Germline V gene sequence: CDR1 LGHNT, CDR2 FRNRAP.

In its sample, this clone was seen once. The V and J genes are TRBV11-3 and TRBJ2-4; D unresolved. The CDR3 has 12 residues. Per germline, CDR1 SGHNT and CDR2 YENEEA. V was shortened by 1 base and J by 8 bases, with 6 bases between the two germline ends. The CDR3 nucleotides are TGTGCCAGCAGCTTAGGCCCGGACATTCAGTACTTC. Translation gives CASSLGPDIQYF.

CDR3 region: CASSITGSGYTF. The CDR3 bases are TGTGCCAGCAGTATAACAGGGAGTGGCTACACCTTC. The J gene is TRBJ1-2, the V gene TRBV2, with a weak D call TRBD1 (6 bases). The CDR3 is 12 residues long. V lost 5 bases to trimming and J lost 7 bases, with 11 bases between them. Per germline, CDR1 SNHLY and CDR2 FYNNEI.

The chain recombines TRBV7-6 with TRBJ1-6; maybe TRBD1 (5 bases). Looked up from germline, CDR1 is SGHVS and CDR2 is FNYEAQ. V was shortened by 0 bases and J by 9 bases, with 15 bases between the two germline ends. CDR3 size: 16 residues. The CDR3 DNA reads TGTGCCAGCAGCTTAGCGCTCGGGGGGGGAGGTTCACCCCTCCACTTT. This sequence encodes CASSLALGGGGSPLHF.